The present T cell receptor beta chain was sequenced within a study of beta chain features in type 1 diabetes. Overall study context: Healthy donors resembled patients in age, gender and cell yields.

Reverse transcription of all isolated RNA meant that expressed TCRB transcripts were sequenced. Here immunoSEQ multiplex PCR was the method, and the copy in TCRdb shows in-frame clones only, minus some. This sample has about 370,000 clones, with 8% to 10% found just once. Sorting based on CD45RO/CCR7/CD25/CD127/CD95/CD27 separated CD4+ naive, central memory, regulatory and stem cell-like memory cells. Study outcomes and limitations: Type 1 diabetes patients had fewer VDJ junction insertions and more deletions. When Type 1 diabetes patients were examined, their TCRB CDR3s proved moderately but significantly shorter in all four CD4+ subsets. Shorter templates may be favored by PCR, equally so in patients and controls.

This CDR3 is 13 amino acids long. Germline V gene sequence: CDR1 SGDLS, CDR2 YYNGEE. V dropped 5 bases and J dropped 9; count of bases not matched to a gene: 7. Regarding this clone: Its antigen remains unknown.

Sequenced sample: central memory CD4+ T cells from blood. The TCR comes from a man aged 30-40 years with type 1 diabetes. The chain links TRBV9 to TRBJ2-1; 8 nucleotides line up with TRBD2. The CDR3 DNA sequence: TGTGCCAGCAGTAATAGCGGGATGGGTGAGCAGTTCTTC. Encoded protein: CASSNSGMGEQFF.